This passage covers 9 T cell receptor beta chains from one sample sequenced in a study of OX40 agonist ivuxolimab in advanced cancers. Data came from immunoSEQ multiplex PCR; TCRdb stores just in-frame clones and leaves some out. The sample includes tens of thousands of clones, just over 90% of them seen just once. This specimen consisted of CD4+ or CD8+ T cells sorted from blood, obtained in a trial of the OX40 agonist ivuxolimab. All receptors come from an adult with an advanced solid tumor such as melanoma, head and neck, liver or kidney cancer.

This chain links TRBV10-2 with TRBJ2-7; 10 positions match TRBD2. The CDR3 is 19 amino acids. Losses at the gene ends were 3 bases for V and 0 bases for J; bases not matched to a gene: 14. CDR1 and CDR2 from the germline V gene are WSHSY and SAAADI. Here the CDR3 reads CASSDRSGASGRLSYEQYF. CDR3 DNA sequence: TGCGCCAGCAGTGACCGCTCGGGGGCTAGCGGGAGACTCTCCTACGAGCAGTACTTC.

This sequence joins TRBV7-6 and TRBJ1-2; no firm D call. Per the germline V gene, CDR1 is SGHVS and CDR2 is FNYEAQ. Trimming stripped 0 bases from V and 2 bases from J, with 10 bases between. There are 15 residues in the CDR3. The DNA for the CDR3 is TGTGCCAGCAGCTTAGCGTCACCGCAGAACTATGGCTACACCTTC. This codes for CASSLASPQNYGYTF.

The J gene is TRBJ1-2, the V gene TRBV19, with D possibly matching TRBD1 (6 bases). From germline, CDR1 is LNHDA and CDR2 SQIVND (reference sequence). This CDR3 has 15 amino acids. The V and J ends lost 4 bases and 3 bases respectively, with 15 bases between them. CDR3 amino acids: CASSKPFQGYYGYTF. The CDR3 nucleotides are TGTGCCAGTAGTAAACCGTTCCAGGGGTACTATGGCTACACCTTC. The complete variable domain, with remaining parts taken from reference TRBV19 and TRBJ1-2, reads DGGITQSPKYLFRKEGQNVTLSCEQNLNHDAMYWYRQDPGQGLRLIYYSQIVNDFQKGDIAEGYSVSREKKESFPLTVTSAQKNPTAFYLCASSKPFQGYYGYTFGSGTRLTVV.

To note about this clone: The junction departs from germline at one end; a sequencing error may be responsible. The gene calls are TRBV6-1 and TRBJ2-7, with TRBD2 identical over 11 bases. CDR1 is MNHNS, CDR2 SASEGT, per germline. CDR3 length: 11 residues. The CDR3: CASRNLAGGFF. CDR3 bases: TGTGCCAGCAGAAATCTAGCGGGAGGTTTCTTC.

The CDR3 sequence: CASSSTVNYGYTF. The CDR3, as DNA: TGTGCCAGCAGCTCAACAGTTAACTATGGCTACACCTTC. The genes are TRBV5-6 and TRBJ1-2; D is ambiguous. Looked up from germline, CDR1 is SGHDT and CDR2 is YYEEEE. Trimming cost V 3 bases and J 1 base, with 7 bases left between them. CDR3 length: 13 residues. Together with reference TRBV5-6 and TRBJ1-2, the CDR3 gives the full variable domain: DAGVTQSPTHLIKTRGQQVTLRCSPKSGHDTVSWYQQALGQGPQFIFQYYEEEERQRGNFPDRFSGHQFPNYSSELNVNALLLGDSALYLCASSSTVNYGYTFGSGTRLTVV.

The rearrangement links TRBV27 to TRBJ2-7, with TRBD1 identical over 7 bases. Per the germline V gene, CDR1 is MNHEY and CDR2 is SMNVEV (reference sequence). The CDR3 extends over 13 amino acids. Trimming at V came to 8 bases and at J to 4 bases, leaving 8 bases not matched to a gene. The CDR3 loop reads CASGGQALYEQYF. In nucleotides, the CDR3 is TGTGCCAGCGGTGGACAGGCTTTATACGAGCAGTACTTC.

CDR3 in amino acids: CASSIDTGGGTEAFF. The DNA of the CDR3 is TGTGCCAGTAGTATAGATACAGGGGGAGGGACTGAAGCTTTCTTT. The rearrangement links TRBV19 to TRBJ1-1; 8 nucleotides match TRBD1. The CDR3 runs to 15 residues. Trimming cost V 0 bases and J 5 bases; bases outside gene matches: 5. Germline V gives CDR1 LNHDA, CDR2 SQIVND (reference sequence).

CDR3 coding DNA: TGCGCCAGCAGCCCGGGACTAGCGGTGGGGGAGACCCAGTACTTC. Its translation: CASSPGLAVGETQYF. The rearrangement joins TRBV4-3 to TRBJ2-5, with 11 bases aligning to TRBD2. Germline loops: CDR1 LGHNA, CDR2 YSLEER. J lost 5 bases, V lost 4 bases, and 6 bases had no gene match. This CDR3 contains 15 residues.

This sequence joins TRBV27 and TRBJ2-1; 11 bases align to TRBD2. Germline lookup yields CDR1 MNHEY and CDR2 SMNVEV (reference sequence). The trim removed 6 bases at V and 9 bases at J, leaving 7 bases unmatched. CDR3 length: 14 amino acids. The CDR3 spells CASSPTSGKSEQFF. CDR3 coding DNA: TGTGCCAGCAGCCCGACTAGCGGGAAGTCTGAGCAGTTCTTC.